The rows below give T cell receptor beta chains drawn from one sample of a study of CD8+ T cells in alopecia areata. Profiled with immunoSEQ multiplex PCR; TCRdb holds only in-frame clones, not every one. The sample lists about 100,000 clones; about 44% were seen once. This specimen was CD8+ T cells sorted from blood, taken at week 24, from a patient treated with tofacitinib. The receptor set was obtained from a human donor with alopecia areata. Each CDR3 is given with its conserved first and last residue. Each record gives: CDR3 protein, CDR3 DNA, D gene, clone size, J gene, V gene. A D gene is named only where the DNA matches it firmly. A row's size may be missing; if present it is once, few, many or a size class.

CDR3aa: CASSLGGLRLNNEQFF; CDR3nt: TGTGCCAGCAGCTTAGGGGGACTCCGACTCAACAATGAGCAGTTCTTC; d_gene: NA; abundance: NA; j_gene: TRBJ2-1; v_gene: TRBV7-8
CDR3aa: CASAEVLETQYF; CDR3nt: TGTGCCAGTGCGGAGGTGTTGGAGACCCAGTACTTC; d_gene: NA; abundance: few; j_gene: TRBJ2-5; v_gene: TRBV6-6
CDR3aa: CASSPVYSNQPQHF; CDR3nt: TGTGCCAGCAGCCCGGTCTATAGCAATCAGCCCCAGCATTTT; d_gene: NA; abundance: once; j_gene: TRBJ1-5; v_gene: TRBV5-5
CDR3aa: CASSIVGGEAFF; CDR3nt: TGTGCCAGTAGTATTGTGGGCGGTGAAGCTTTCTTT; d_gene: NA; abundance: NA; j_gene: TRBJ1-1; v_gene: TRBV19
CDR3aa: CASSSVGQDQETQYF; CDR3nt: TGTGCCAGCAGCTCCGTTGGACAAGACCAAGAGACCCAGTACTTC; d_gene: NA; abundance: few; j_gene: TRBJ2-5; v_gene: TRBV7-3
CDR3aa: CASSSQILKGQLGANVLTF; CDR3nt: TGTGCCAGCAGTTCCCAAATCTTGAAGGGGCAGCTTGGGGCCAACGTCCTGACTTTC; d_gene: NA; abundance: few; j_gene: TRBJ2-6; v_gene: TRBV28
CDR3aa: CASSWTSGNPTGELFF; CDR3nt: TGCGCCAGCAGCTGGACTAGCGGGAATCCTACCGGGGAGCTGTTTTTT; d_gene: TRBD2; abundance: once; j_gene: TRBJ2-2; v_gene: TRBV5-1
CDR3aa: CAISTVDNDRAQETQYF; CDR3nt: TGTGCCATCTCCACCGTAGACAATGACAGGGCTCAAGAGACCCAGTACTTC; d_gene: TRBD1; abundance: NA; j_gene: TRBJ2-5; v_gene: TRBV7-9
CDR3aa: CASSQKTSGQETQYF; CDR3nt: TGTGCCAGCAGCCAAAAGACTAGCGGACAAGAGACCCAGTACTTC; d_gene: TRBD2; abundance: NA; j_gene: TRBJ2-5; v_gene: TRBV13
CDR3aa: CASRPQGHNEQFF; CDR3nt: TGCGCCAGCAGGCCCCAGGGACACAATGAGCAGTTCTTC; d_gene: NA; abundance: NA; j_gene: TRBJ2-1; v_gene: TRBV4-3
CDR3aa: CASSGDFRTQYF; CDR3nt: TGTGCCAGCAGTGGGGACTTCAGGACCCAGTACTTC; d_gene: NA; abundance: NA; j_gene: TRBJ2-5; v_gene: TRBV25-1
CDR3aa: CASSVSWGTDEAFF; CDR3nt: TGTGCCAGCAGCGTCAGCTGGGGAACAGATGAAGCTTTCTTT; d_gene: NA; abundance: few; j_gene: TRBJ1-1; v_gene: TRBV7-8
CDR3aa: CASSLGSFREQYF; CDR3nt: TGTGCCAGCAGTTTGGGCAGTTTTAGGGAGCAGTACTTC; d_gene: NA; abundance: NA; j_gene: TRBJ2-7; v_gene: TRBV27
CDR3aa: CASSFGGRDTQYF; CDR3nt: TGTGCCAGCAGCTTTGGAGGACGAGATACGCAGTATTTT; d_gene: NA; abundance: NA; j_gene: TRBJ2-3; v_gene: TRBV7-9
CDR3aa: CSGSFARGPSYEQYF; CDR3nt: TGCAGCGGGTCCTTCGCGAGGGGTCCCTCCTACGAGCAGTACTTC; d_gene: NA; abundance: few; j_gene: TRBJ2-7; v_gene: TRBV29-1
CDR3aa: CASSVTGETGYEQYF; CDR3nt: TGCGCCAGCAGCGTGACAGGGGAAACTGGCTACGAGCAGTACTTC; d_gene: TRBD1; abundance: few; j_gene: TRBJ2-7; v_gene: TRBV5-1
CDR3aa: CASSPGLAGVPSTDTQYF; CDR3nt: TGCGCCAGCAGTCCGGGACTAGCGGGGGTACCTAGCACAGATACGCAGTATTTT; d_gene: TRBD2; abundance: few; j_gene: TRBJ2-3; v_gene: TRBV4-1
CDR3aa: CASSYLGAGPDTQYF; CDR3nt: TGTGCCAGCAGTTATTTAGGGGCTGGGCCAGATACGCAGTATTTT; d_gene: NA; abundance: few; j_gene: TRBJ2-3; v_gene: TRBV27
CDR3aa: CASSEGGVLAGNYEQYF; CDR3nt: TGTGCCAGCAGCGAAGGGGGTGTCCTAGCGGGAAACTACGAGCAGTACTTC; d_gene: TRBD2; abundance: NA; j_gene: TRBJ2-7; v_gene: TRBV7-8
CDR3aa: CASGWASYEQYF; CDR3nt: TGTGCCAGCGGTTGGGCATCCTACGAGCAGTACTTC; d_gene: NA; abundance: NA; j_gene: TRBJ2-7; v_gene: TRBV2
CDR3aa: CASTRGLAGRETQYF; CDR3nt: TGTGCCAGCACCCGGGGACTAGCGGGAAGAGAGACCCAGTACTTC; d_gene: TRBD2; abundance: NA; j_gene: TRBJ2-5; v_gene: TRBV6-6
CDR3aa: CASSLSLSLAGMQYF; CDR3nt: TGTGCCAGCAGTTTATCGCTCAGCCTAGCGGGAATGCAGTACTTC; d_gene: TRBD2; abundance: NA; j_gene: TRBJ2-7; v_gene: TRBV27
CDR3aa: CSETSGSNNEQFF; CDR3nt: TGCAGCGAGACTAGCGGGAGTAACAATGAGCAGTTCTTC; d_gene: TRBD2; abundance: few; j_gene: TRBJ2-1; v_gene: TRBV29-1
CDR3aa: CSVDDGTSPEQFF; CDR3nt: TGCAGCGTTGACGACGGGACTTCCCCTGAGCAGTTCTTC; d_gene: NA; abundance: NA; j_gene: TRBJ2-1; v_gene: TRBV29-1
CDR3aa: CASHQWGTEAFF; CDR3nt: TGTGCCAGTCATCAATGGGGAACTGAAGCTTTCTTT; d_gene: NA; abundance: few; j_gene: TRBJ1-1; v_gene: TRBV19
CDR3aa: CASSGRLNTEAFF; CDR3nt: TGTGCCAGCTCGGGACGGTTGAACACTGAAGCTTTCTTT; d_gene: NA; abundance: few; j_gene: TRBJ1-1; v_gene: TRBV13
CDR3aa: CASHPAVATEAFF; CDR3nt: TGTGCCAGCCACCCCGCGGTGGCCACTGAAGCTTTCTTT; d_gene: NA; abundance: few; j_gene: TRBJ1-1; v_gene: TRBV6-1
CDR3aa: CASSLPITSGAYEQYF; CDR3nt: TGCGCCAGCAGCTTGCCCATTACTAGCGGGGCCTACGAGCAGTACTTC; d_gene: TRBD2; abundance: few; j_gene: TRBJ2-7; v_gene: TRBV5-1
CDR3aa: CASSPTSYTGLGDEQFF; CDR3nt: TGTGCCAGCAGCCCAACCAGCTATACAGGGTTGGGCGATGAGCAGTTCTTC; d_gene: NA; abundance: many; j_gene: TRBJ2-1; v_gene: TRBV11-2
CDR3aa: CASSYAVQGTDTQYF; CDR3nt: TGTGCCAGCAGTTACGCGGTACAGGGTACAGATACGCAGTATTTT; d_gene: NA; abundance: NA; j_gene: TRBJ2-3; v_gene: TRBV6-5
CDR3aa: CSVEGGVTEAFF; CDR3nt: TGCAGCGTTGAAGGGGGGGTGACGGAAGCTTTCTTT; d_gene: NA; abundance: many; j_gene: TRBJ1-1; v_gene: TRBV29-1
CDR3aa: CASSQEGQYNEQFF; CDR3nt: TGCGCCAGCAGCCAAGAAGGGCAGTACAATGAGCAGTTCTTC; d_gene: NA; abundance: few; j_gene: TRBJ2-1; v_gene: TRBV4-1
CDR3aa: CASSVTGTSLLNTQYF; CDR3nt: TGTGCCAGCAGCGTCACCGGGACTAGTTTGTTGAATACGCAGTATTTT; d_gene: TRBD2; abundance: NA; j_gene: TRBJ2-3; v_gene: TRBV9